The 18 T cell receptor beta chains reported below all come from one sample, sequenced in a study of patients and donors after allogeneic stem cell transplantation. TCRdb used MiXCR to reprocess the RT-PCR reads, holding one entry per CDR3 protein. In the table there are around 29,000 distinct CDR3 sequences, 37% of which are singletons. Sample: blood, either unsorted or a sorted T cell fraction (not recorded which). Receptors originate from a human donor who was either an allogeneic HSCT recipient or a stem cell or donor lymphocyte infusion donor (not recorded which). It is not recorded whose cells these are; they may come from a transplant donor.

The CDR3 sequence: CASSNDRRNTEAFF. CDR3 nucleotide sequence: TGTGCCAGCAGTAATGACAGAAGGAACACTGAAGCTTTCTTT. The genes are TRBV6-5 and TRBJ1-1, with a possible D match to TRBD1 (5 bases). V lost 5 bases and J 1 base, leaving 11 bases between the germline ends. Per the germline V gene, CDR1 is MNHEY and CDR2 is SVGAGI. The CDR3 is made up of 14 amino acids.

This clonotype has at least ten counts. The chain joins TRBV5-1 to TRBJ1-1, with D possibly TRBD1 on 5 matching bases. Germline V gene lookup returns CDR1 SGHRS and CDR2 YFSETQ. Between the trimmed V and J ends, which lost 4 bases and 0 bases, there was a span of 16 bases. CDR3 length: 16 amino acids. CDR3 DNA: TGCGCCAGCAGCGCGGGGTACTTGGACATGAACACTGAAGCTTTCTTT. Its translation is CASSAGYLDMNTEAFF.

The chain carries TRBV4-2 and TRBJ1-1; D gene uncertain. Deletions cut 1 base from V and 4 bases from J, with 13 bases between. This CDR3 is built from 15 residues. CDR1 LGHNA and CDR2 YNFKEQ come from the germline V gene. CDR3 sequence: CASSQVFQEVTEAFF. The CDR3 bases are TGTGCCAGCAGCCAAGTATTCCAGGAAGTCACTGAAGCTTTCTTT.

This chain connects TRBV4-2 to TRBJ2-4; 10 bases line up with TRBD2. The CDR3 consists of 19 residues. Germline values: CDR1 LGHNA, CDR2 YNFKEQ. J was trimmed by 0 bases and V by 1 base; bases with no gene match: 9. DNA of the CDR3: TGTGCCAGCAGCCAAGTGTCTAGCGGGAGCAAGCTAGCCAAAAACATTCAGTACTTC. This translates into CASSQVSSGSKLAKNIQYF.

The chain recombines TRBV15 with TRBJ2-5, with D unresolved. V was clipped by 5 bases and J by 1 base, with 11 bases between them. This CDR3 comprises 14 residues. In germline, CDR1 is LNHNV, CDR2 YYDKDF (reference sequence). The DNA of the CDR3 is TGTGCCACCAGCCGCGGACGGACCCAAGAGACCCAGTACTTC. Its protein product is CATSRGRTQETQYF.

This chain links TRBV7-6 with TRBJ1-6; D ambiguous. Germline CDR1 reads SGHVS; CDR2 reads FNYEAQ. The CDR3 spans 16 residues. Trimming left V 6 bases short and J 0 bases short, with 12 bases between. CDR3 protein: CASSLRVGSYNSPLHF. The CDR3 coding sequence is TGTGCCAGCAGTCTCCGTGTGGGCTCCTATAATTCACCCCTCCACTTT.

The V gene is TRBV20-1, the J gene TRBJ2-7; TRBD2 is a possible D gene (6 bases). Per germline, CDR1 DFQATT and CDR2 SNEGSKA (reference sequence). This CDR3 is built from 13 residues. Trimming removed 4 bases from V and 7 bases from J, with 17 bases in between. In DNA form, the CDR3 reads TGCAGTGCTATCCCCGGAGTAGCGGTAGAGCAGTACTTC. Translating it yields CSAIPGVAVEQYF.

The chain uses TRBV20-1 and TRBJ2-4, with a tentative D call TRBD1 (6 bases). This CDR3 comprises 12 residues. V was cut by 4 bases and J by 9 bases, with 13 bases left in between. CDR1 and CDR2 (germline): DFQATT, SNEGSKA (reference sequence). CDR3 residues: CSAKTGMSIQYF. CDR3 DNA sequence: TGCAGTGCTAAGACAGGAATGAGCATTCAGTACTTC.

The V and J genes are TRBV24-1 and TRBJ2-5; TRBD1 matches at 7 bases. CDR3 length equals 14 residues. From germline, CDR1 is KGHDR and CDR2 SFDVKD. V shed 4 bases, J shed 1 base, and the junction held 2 bases outside the gene matches. DNA for the CDR3: TGTGCCACCAGTGACGACAGGGCCCAAGAGACCCAGTACTTC. This sequence encodes CATSDDRAQETQYF.

The rearrangement joins TRBV5-5 to TRBJ1-6; D call uncertain. The CDR3 contains 15 residues. CDR1 and CDR2 from the germline V gene are SGHKS and YYEKEE (reference sequence). V lost 4 bases to trimming and J lost 5 bases, with 13 bases between them. DNA of the CDR3: TGTGCCAGCAGCCCGTGGACGGTCAATAATTCACCCCTCCACTTT. This translates into CASSPWTVNNSPLHF.

The chain has TRBV29-1 and TRBJ2-1; weak D call: TRBD2 (7 bases). Looked up from germline, CDR1 is SQVTM and CDR2 is ANQGSEA. Deletions cut 0 bases from V and 6 bases from J, with 21 bases between. CDR3 length: 17 amino acids. This CDR3 is CSVEDWGAGVPSNEQFF. CDR3 nucleotides: TGCAGCGTTGAAGATTGGGGGGCGGGGGTCCCATCCAATGAGCAGTTCTTC.

This clonotype was counted only a few times. The gene calls are TRBV5-6 and TRBJ1-2; the D is unclear. The CDR3 consists of 13 residues. Between the trimmed V and J ends, which lost 4 bases and 8 bases, there was a span of 15 bases. Germline V gene sequence: CDR1 SGHDT, CDR2 YYEEEE. The DNA for the CDR3 is TGTGCCAGCAGCCGCCTCAGTTTTGCGGGCTACACCTTC. Its translation is CASSRLSFAGYTF.

The table lists this clonotype with a few counts. V and J are TRBV7-2 and TRBJ2-1, with D unclear. Germline CDR1 reads SGHTA; CDR2 reads FQGNSA. V shed 5 bases and J shed 10 bases, with 15 bases lying between them. CDR3 length equals 13 residues. The CDR3 loop reads CASSPSPRIEQFF. In DNA form, the CDR3 reads TGTGCCAGCAGCCCATCCCCCAGGATCGAGCAGTTCTTC.

The rearrangement joins TRBV4-2 to TRBJ1-4; D is undetermined. The V gene's germline CDR1 is LGHNA and CDR2 YNFKEQ. V lost 1 base and J 7 bases, leaving 22 bases between the germline ends. This CDR3 contains 18 residues. The CDR3 nucleotides read TGTGCCAGCAGCCAAGGCGGGGATATCAGACAACTGGGTGAAAAACTGTTTTTT. This sequence encodes CASSQGGDIRQLGEKLFF.

This clonotype occurred once. This chain connects TRBV9 to TRBJ1-1, with 7 bases identical to TRBD1. Germline lookup yields CDR1 SGDLS and CDR2 YYNGEE. This CDR3 is 14 amino acids long. J gave up 9 bases and V 3 bases, and 11 bases lay outside the gene matches. CDR3 amino acids: CASSGRQGREKAFF. CDR3 DNA sequence: TGTGCCAGCAGCGGAAGACAGGGACGCGAGAAAGCTTTCTTT.

The genes are TRBV7-3 and TRBJ2-5; D call uncertain. CDR3 length: 13 amino acids. Germline V gene lookup returns CDR1 SGHTA and CDR2 FQGTGA. Trimming removed 2 bases from V and 2 bases from J, with 6 bases in between. CDR3 residues: CASSLASQETQYF. As DNA, the CDR3 is TGTGCCAGCAGCTTAGCTAGTCAAGAGACCCAGTACTTC.

There are a few counts of this clonotype. The chain uses TRBV5-1 and TRBJ1-4; D unresolved. CDR3 length equals 14 residues. Germline CDR1 reads SGHRS; CDR2 reads YFSETQ. V gave up 6 bases and J gave up 0 bases, with 9 bases separating them. The DNA for the CDR3 is TGCGCCAGCAAGCCTCTTGCAACTAATGAAAAACTGTTTTTT. Protein product: CASKPLATNEKLFF.

The gene calls are TRBV20-1 and TRBJ2-1, with D perhaps matching TRBD2 (5 bases). Germline V gene sequence: CDR1 DFQATT, CDR2 SNEGSKA (reference sequence). Trimming removed 4 bases from V and 2 bases from J, with 18 bases in between. The CDR3 is 16 amino acids. CDR3 bases: TGCAGTGCTACCAGACTAAGCGGAGAGACCTACAATGAGCAGTTCTTC. Encoded protein: CSATRLSGETYNEQFF.